These 22 T cell receptor beta chains were sequenced from one sample in a study of blood T cell repertoires in COVID-19. Assay used: immunoSEQ multiplex PCR; TCRdb lists only in-frame clones, some missing. The sample lists 200,000 to 250,000 clones; less than 85% were seen once. The sequenced sample was peripheral blood. All receptors derive from a woman of 80 years or more with COVID-19, enrolled during active disease.

Comments on this clone: The same CDR3 also results from other DNA sequences found in this sample. Here the CDR3 reads CSVRDRDNQPQHF. The DNA of the CDR3 is TGCAGCGTCAGGGACAGGGACAATCAGCCCCAGCATTTT. This chain connects TRBV29-1 to TRBJ1-5; 9 bases are shared with TRBD1. This CDR3 has 13 amino acids. CDR1 and CDR2 (germline): SQVTM, ANQGSEA. V dropped 6 bases and J dropped 3; count of bases not matched to a gene: 3.

This sequence joins TRBV5-1 and TRBJ1-2; D gene ambiguous. The CDR3 contains 13 residues. The V end lost 4 bases, the J end lost 8 bases, and 15 bases lay between the germline ends. Per the germline V gene, CDR1 is SGHRS and CDR2 is YFSETQ. CDR3: CASSLGSGNGYTF. The CDR3 DNA is TGCGCCAGCAGCCTCGGTTCGGGGAACGGCTACACCTTC.

This clone was detected once. This chain connects TRBV28 to TRBJ1-4, with D possibly being TRBD1 (5 bases). This CDR3 comprises 13 residues. The V end lost 3 bases, the J end lost 8 bases, and 10 bases lay between the germline ends. Germline V gives CDR1 MDHEN, CDR2 SYDVKM. CDR3 region: CASSLGGGEKLFF. In DNA form, the CDR3 reads TGTGCCAGCAGTTTGGGGGGAGGAGAAAAACTGTTTTTT.

The chain has TRBV12-3 or TRBV12-4 and TRBJ1-1; D unresolved. V gave up 6 bases and J gave up 3 bases, with 11 bases separating them. This CDR3 is built from 13 residues. The CDR3 reads CASSPDLDTEAFF. CDR3 in DNA: TGTGCCAGCAGCCCCGACTTGGACACTGAAGCTTTCTTT.

The V and J genes are TRBV7-2 and TRBJ1-4; maybe TRBD1 (5 bases). The germline V gene has CDR1 SGHTA and CDR2 FQGNSA. V lost 5 bases and J lost 8, with 15 bases in between. The CDR3 is made up of 14 amino acids. CDR3 DNA sequence: TGTGCCAGCAGCCGGGACTCGGTGGGCGAAAAACTGTTTTTT. Residues: CASSRDSVGEKLFF.

There are a few counts of this clone. This chain uses TRBV7-9 with TRBJ1-2; tentatively, D is TRBD1 (6 bases). V lost 4 bases to trimming and J lost 4 bases, with 16 bases between them. The CDR3 contains 15 residues. Germline values: CDR1 SEHNR, CDR2 FQNEAQ (reference sequence). The CDR3 DNA reads TGTGCCAGCAGCTCCGCGGTAGGGGGGGCCTATGGCTACACCTTC. It codes for CASSSAVGGAYGYTF.

In this sample, this clone turned up a few times. The rearrangement joins TRBV3-1 (or the pseudogene TRBV3-2) to TRBJ2-1, with 7 positions matching TRBD1. The trim removed 0 bases at V and 7 bases at J, leaving 9 bases unmatched. This CDR3 is 16 amino acids long. The germline V gene has CDR1 LGHDT and CDR2 YNNKEL (reference sequence). The CDR3 spells CASSQEYSLQGNEQFF. CDR3 bases: TGTGCCAGCAGCCAAGAATACAGCCTACAGGGGAATGAGCAGTTCTTC.

This chain links TRBV12-3 or TRBV12-4 with TRBJ2-1; possible D gene TRBD2, 5 bases. V lost 7 bases, J lost 2 bases, and 6 bases lay in between. The CDR3 contains 12 residues. The CDR3 DNA sequence: TGTGCCAGCACGGGGACCTACAATGAGCAGTTCTTC. This gives the protein CASTGTYNEQFF.

The chain links TRBV15 to TRBJ1-1, with unresolved D. This CDR3 spans 15 amino acids. V was trimmed by 0 bases and J by 6 bases, leaving 14 bases between them. Germline CDR1 reads LNHNV; CDR2 reads YYDKDF (reference sequence). The CDR3, as DNA: TGTGCCACCAGCAGAGATCCCGCCACCGGGGCTGAAGCTTTCTTT. Translated, it gives CATSRDPATGAEAFF.

The V gene is TRBV5-4, the J gene TRBJ1-3; 8 bases are shared with TRBD1. CDR1 is SGHNT and CDR2 is YYREEE in the germline V gene (reference sequence). J gave up 0 bases and V 5 bases, and 7 bases lay outside the gene matches. The CDR3 is made up of 16 amino acids. For the CDR3, the DNA is TGTGCCAGCAGTGACACAGGGGGAAGCTCTGGAAACACCATATATTTT. Its protein product is CASSDTGGSSGNTIYF.

This clone showed up just a few times. The J gene is TRBJ1-4, the V gene TRBV5-1; D call uncertain. This CDR3 is built from 14 residues. Trimming cost V 0 bases and J 5 bases, with 8 bases left between them. Looked up from germline, CDR1 is SGHRS and CDR2 is YFSETQ. This CDR3 reads CASSLDQANEKLFF. In DNA, the CDR3 is TGCGCCAGCAGCTTGGATCAGGCAAATGAAAAACTGTTTTTT. Full variable domain (missing parts from reference TRBV5-1 and TRBJ1-4): KAGVTQTPRYLIKTRGQQVTLSCSPISGHRSVSWYQQTPGQGLQFLFEYFSETQRNKGNFPGRFSGRQFSNSRSEMNVSTLELGDSALYLCASSLDQANEKLFFGSGTQLSVL.

Regarding this clone: Other DNA sequences of this sample code for an identical CDR3. The gene calls are TRBV9 and TRBJ1-3; D perhaps matches TRBD1 (5 bases). The CDR3 sequence is 16 residues long. The V gene lost 4 bases and the J gene lost 0 bases, with 14 bases spanning the gap. Per germline, CDR1 SGDLS and CDR2 YYNGEE. The CDR3 sequence: CASSPRDSLSGNTIYF. The CDR3 nucleotides are TGTGCCAGCAGCCCCCGGGACTCCCTCTCTGGAAACACCATATATTTT.

DNA for the CDR3: TGTGCCAGCAGTTTGCCTAGCGGGAGGTCTACCTACAATGAGCAGTTCTTC. Protein product: CASSLPSGRSTYNEQFF. The V gene is TRBV28, the J gene TRBJ2-1, with TRBD2 matching over 11 bases. The J segment lost 2 bases and the V segment lost 3 bases, leaving 6 bases of the junction unmatched. The CDR3 totals 17 residues. The germline V gene encodes CDR1 MDHEN and CDR2 SYDVKM. The variable domain in full, with the rest retrieved from reference TRBV28 and TRBJ2-1, is DVKVTQSSRYLVKRTGEKVFLECVQDMDHENMFWYRQDPGLGLRLIYFSYDVKMKEKGDIPEGYSVSREKKERFSLILESASTNQTSMYLCASSLPSGRSTYNEQFFGPGTRLTVL.

The rearrangement links TRBV5-4 to TRBJ1-1; 8 bases are a match to TRBD1. Germline CDR1 SGHNT, CDR2 YYREEE (reference sequence). The CDR3 loop spans 14 amino acids. Trimming took 3 bases from V and 1 from J; bases not matched to a gene: 2. CDR3 amino acids: CASSSGTGNTEAFF. The CDR3 region has the DNA TGTGCCAGCAGCTCCGGGACAGGGAACACTGAAGCTTTCTTT.

This clone was picked up a small number of times. As DNA, the CDR3 is TGCAGCGCCTCCTTTGGTAGCGGGAGTCAGTACAATGAGCAGTTCTTC. Its translation: CSASFGSGSQYNEQFF. The chain uses TRBV29-1 and TRBJ2-1; the match to TRBD2 covers 9 bases. V shed 7 bases, J shed 4 bases, and the junction held 14 bases outside the gene matches. Germline V gene data show CDR1 as SQVTM and CDR2 as ANQGSEA. The CDR3 sequence is 16 residues long.

The chain links TRBV5-1 to TRBJ1-2; no firm D call. The CDR3 spans 13 residues. The V gene lost 2 bases and the J gene lost 3 bases, with 8 bases spanning the gap. The germline V gene encodes CDR1 SGHRS and CDR2 YFSETQ. This chain's CDR3 is CASSFPPDYGYTF. CDR3 DNA: TGCGCCAGCAGCTTTCCCCCTGACTATGGCTACACCTTC.

The CDR3 sequence is CASSESSGGQPQHF. In DNA form, the CDR3 reads TGCGCCAGCAGTGAGTCGTCGGGAGGTCAGCCCCAGCATTTT. The V call is TRBV10-2, the J call TRBJ1-5, with D uncertain. The CDR3 covers 14 residues. Trimming shortened V by 0 bases and J by 6 bases, and 9 bases separated the two germline ends. CDR1 is WSHSY and CDR2 is SAAADI in the germline V gene.

The rearrangement uses TRBV5-1 and TRBJ2-5; 7 bases agree with TRBD2. The CDR3 length is 15 residues. The V gene end was trimmed by 4 bases and the J gene end by 4 bases; junction bases not matched to a gene: 10. The germline CDR1 and CDR2 sequences are SGHRS and YFSETQ. The CDR3 region has the DNA TGCGCCAGCAGCGGGAGCGGGGTAGGCATAGAGACCCAGTACTTC. Protein sequence: CASSGSGVGIETQYF.

The chain uses TRBV5-4 and TRBJ2-4, with unresolved D. The CDR3 has 16 residues. With 0 bases removed from V and 3 bases from J, the gap between germline ends came to 13 bases. CDR1 and CDR2 (germline): SGHNT, YYREEE (reference sequence). The DNA of the CDR3 is TGTGCCAGCAGCTTGGGGTCCGCGGCGGACAAAAACATTCAGTACTTC. It is translated as CASSLGSAADKNIQYF.

This rearrangement joins TRBV29-1 to TRBJ2-1; D ambiguous. Germline CDR1 SQVTM, CDR2 ANQGSEA. V was trimmed by 3 bases and J by 0 bases, leaving 12 bases between them. The CDR3 contains 15 residues. The CDR3, as DNA: TGCAGCGTTGATGGATCAGCTAGCTCCTACAATGAGCAGTTCTTC. It translates to CSVDGSASSYNEQFF.

This rearrangement joins TRBV2 to TRBJ2-2; perhaps TRBD2 as D (6 bases). V dropped 8 bases and J dropped 3 bases, with 13 bases sitting between them. This CDR3 contains 14 residues. CDR1 is SNHLY, CDR2 FYNNEI, per germline. CDR3 loop: CASRTGEHTGELFF. Written as DNA, the CDR3 is TGTGCCAGCCGAACGGGGGAACACACCGGGGAGCTGTTTTTT.

The chain combines TRBV5-5 with TRBJ2-3, with D tentatively TRBD1 (6 bases). The CDR3 is 18 amino acids. Per germline, CDR1 SGHKS and CDR2 YYEKEE (reference sequence). V was cut by 2 bases and J by 7 bases, with 26 bases left in between. CDR3 nucleotide sequence: TGTGCCAGCAGCTTCGACCGGCTAACAGGGACCGGGGTGAATACGCAGTATTTT. This translates into CASSFDRLTGTGVNTQYF.